The sequence of this T cell receptor (beta chain) was determined in a study of technical replicates of blood from a handful of donors. Trimming removed 4 bases at V and 6 bases at J, with 26 bases between. Germline lookup yields CDR1 SGHRS and CDR2 YFSETQ. The CDR3 totals 17 residues. Here immunoSEQ multiplex PCR was the method, and the copy in TCRdb shows in-frame clones only, minus some. The sample has over 60,000 clones, 93% seen once. The receptor comes from a human donor in good health. The J gene is TRBJ2-7, the V gene TRBV5-1, with D possibly being TRBD2 (6 bases). Source material: T cells isolated from PBMCs. CDR3 in DNA: TGCGCCAGCAGCCCCAGGGAATGGGGGACTGGGAGAGTCGAGCAGTACTTC. This gives the protein CASSPREWGTGRVEQYF.